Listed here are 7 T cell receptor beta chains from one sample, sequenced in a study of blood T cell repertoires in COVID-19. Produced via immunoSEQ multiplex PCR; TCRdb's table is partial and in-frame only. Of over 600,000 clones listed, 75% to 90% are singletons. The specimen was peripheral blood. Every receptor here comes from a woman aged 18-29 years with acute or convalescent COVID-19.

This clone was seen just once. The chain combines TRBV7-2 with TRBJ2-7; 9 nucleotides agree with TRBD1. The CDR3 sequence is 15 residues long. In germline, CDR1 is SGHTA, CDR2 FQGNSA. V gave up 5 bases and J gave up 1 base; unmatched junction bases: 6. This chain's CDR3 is CASSPGTGQSYEQYF. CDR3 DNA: TGTGCCAGCAGCCCAGGGACAGGGCAATCCTACGAGCAGTACTTC.

CDR3 region: CASSFSTGRTDTQYF. DNA for the CDR3: TGTGCCAGCAGCTTCTCGACAGGGCGCACAGATACGCAGTATTTT. V usage is TRBV7-2 and J usage is TRBJ2-3, with TRBD1 matching 7 bases. This CDR3 spans 15 amino acids. The J segment lost 1 base and the V segment lost 3 bases, leaving 4 bases of the junction unmatched. The germline gives CDR1 SGHTA, CDR2 FQGNSA.

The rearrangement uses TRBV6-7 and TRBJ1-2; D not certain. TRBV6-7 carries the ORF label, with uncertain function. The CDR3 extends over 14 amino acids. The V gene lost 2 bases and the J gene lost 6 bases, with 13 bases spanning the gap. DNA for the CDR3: TGTGCCAGCAGTTACCGGTTGTCCCATGATGGCTACACCTTC. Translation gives CASSYRLSHDGYTF.

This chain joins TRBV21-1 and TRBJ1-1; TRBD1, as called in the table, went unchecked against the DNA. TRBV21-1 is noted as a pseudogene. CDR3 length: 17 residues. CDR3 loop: CASSKATGRPWDTEAFF. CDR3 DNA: TGTGCCAGCAGCAAAGCGACAGGGCGCCCGTGGGACACTGAAGCTTTCTTT.

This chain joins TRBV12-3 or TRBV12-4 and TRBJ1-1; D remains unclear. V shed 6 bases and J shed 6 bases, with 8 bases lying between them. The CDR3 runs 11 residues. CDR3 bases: TGTGCCAGCAGAGAGGGATCTGAAGCTTTCTTT. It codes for CASREGSEAFF.

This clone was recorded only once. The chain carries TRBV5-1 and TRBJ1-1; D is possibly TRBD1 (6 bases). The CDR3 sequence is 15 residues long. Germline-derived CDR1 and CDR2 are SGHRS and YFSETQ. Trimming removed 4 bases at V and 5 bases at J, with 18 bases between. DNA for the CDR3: TGCGCCAGCAGCAGTCTTATACAGGGAAATACTGAAGCTTTCTTT. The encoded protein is CASSSLIQGNTEAFF.

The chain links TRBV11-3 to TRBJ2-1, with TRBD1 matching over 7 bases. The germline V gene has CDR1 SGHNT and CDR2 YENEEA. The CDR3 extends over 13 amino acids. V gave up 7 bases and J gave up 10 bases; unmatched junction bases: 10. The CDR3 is CASIPDRVEEQFF. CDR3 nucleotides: TGTGCCAGCATCCCCGACAGGGTTGAGGAGCAGTTCTTC.